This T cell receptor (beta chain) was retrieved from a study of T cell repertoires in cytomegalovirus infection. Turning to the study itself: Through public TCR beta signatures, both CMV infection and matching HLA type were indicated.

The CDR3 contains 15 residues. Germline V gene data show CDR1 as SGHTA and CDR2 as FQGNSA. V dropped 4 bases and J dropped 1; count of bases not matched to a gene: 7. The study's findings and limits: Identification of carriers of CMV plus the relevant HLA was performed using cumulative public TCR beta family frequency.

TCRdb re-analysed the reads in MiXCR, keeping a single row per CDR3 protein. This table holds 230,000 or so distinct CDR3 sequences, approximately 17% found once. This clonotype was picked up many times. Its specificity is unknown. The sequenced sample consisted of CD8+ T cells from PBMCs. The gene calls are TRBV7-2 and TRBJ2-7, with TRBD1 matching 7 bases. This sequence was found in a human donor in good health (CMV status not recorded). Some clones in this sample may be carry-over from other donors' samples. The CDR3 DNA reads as TGTGCCAGCAGCTCGTGGGACAGTAGTTCCTACGAGCAGTACTTC. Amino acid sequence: CASSSWDSSSYEQYF.